The T cell receptor (beta chain) described here comes from a study of CD8+ T cells in alopecia areata. For this clone: Its antigen is currently unknown.

The CDR3 runs to 16 residues. The germline CDR1 and CDR2 sequences are PRHDT and FYEKMQ (reference sequence). The trim removed 7 bases at V and 4 bases at J, leaving 9 bases unmatched. Extraction of RNA preceded its reverse transcription into cDNA, which served as the sequencing template. The method was immunoSEQ multiplex PCR; TCRdb's version includes in-frame clones alone and lacks a portion of them. There are 180,000 or so clones in the sample; around 71% occur only once, and around 10% lies in the top ten. Whole-study results and caveats: Researchers report lesional scalp, most notably alopecia totalis/universalis, outstripped normal scalp in clonality.

V gene TRBV13 combines with J gene TRBJ2-2, with TRBD2 matching 10 bases. Sequencing was performed on CD8+ T cells sorted from blood, taken at week 0. The clonotype was recovered from a human donor with alopecia areata. In DNA, the CDR3 is TGTGCCAGCAACGAGGGGCTAGCGGGGGCCACCGGGGAGCTGTTTTTT. Translating gives CASNEGLAGATGELFF.